This TCR beta chain was documented in a study of graft-versus-host responses after intestinal transplantation. Overall study context: Recipients obtained multivisceral, liver-intestinal, or isolated intestinal transplants.

The germline CDR1 and CDR2 sequences are SEHNR and FQNEAQ (reference sequence). CDR3 length: 16 residues. V lost 1 base to trimming and J lost 5 bases; unmatched junction nucleotides: 7. Points on this clone: Its antigen remains unknown.

The data were produced by immunoSEQ multiplex PCR, yet TCRdb's version contains in-frame clones alone and is incomplete. The sample holds 35,000 to 50,000 clones; over 90% are singletons and the top ten take about a fifth. This TCR was sampled from a human donor who was the organ donor for an intestinal transplant. The chain links TRBV7-9 to TRBJ1-4; 7 bases are shared with TRBD1. This sample comprised unstimulated CD8+ T cells sorted from spleen or lymph node cells, obtained before transplant. The chain's CDR3 is CASSLVARGENEKLFF. CDR3 DNA: TGTGCCAGCAGCTTAGTCGCCAGGGGGGAAAATGAAAAACTGTTTTTT. Variable domain in full (rest from reference TRBV7-9 and TRBJ1-4): DTGVSQNPRHKITKRGQNVTFRCDPISEHNRLYWYRQTLGQGPEFLTYFQNEAQLEKSRLLSDRFSAERPKGSFSTLEIQRTEQGDSAMYLCASSLVARGENEKLFFGSGTQLSVL.